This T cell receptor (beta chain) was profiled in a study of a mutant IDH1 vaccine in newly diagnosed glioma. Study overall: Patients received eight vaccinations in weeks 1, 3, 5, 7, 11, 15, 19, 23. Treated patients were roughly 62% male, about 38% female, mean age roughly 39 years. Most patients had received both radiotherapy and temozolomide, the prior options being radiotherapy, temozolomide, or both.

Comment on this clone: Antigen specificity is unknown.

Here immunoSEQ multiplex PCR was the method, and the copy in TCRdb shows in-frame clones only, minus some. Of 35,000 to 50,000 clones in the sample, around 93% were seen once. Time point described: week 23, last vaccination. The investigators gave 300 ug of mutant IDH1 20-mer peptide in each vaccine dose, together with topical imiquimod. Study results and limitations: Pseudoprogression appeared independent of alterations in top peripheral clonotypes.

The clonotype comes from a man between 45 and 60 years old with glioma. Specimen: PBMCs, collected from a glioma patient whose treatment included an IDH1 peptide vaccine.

DNA of the CDR3: TGTGCCTGGAGTCCCCGGGACAGGGGATGGAAACTGTTTTTT. Its translation: CAWSPRDRGWKLFF. The chain is built from TRBV30 and TRBJ1-4; 10 nucleotides align to TRBD1. This CDR3 spans 14 amino acids. In germline, CDR1 is GTSNPN, CDR2 SVGIG (reference sequence). The V and J ends lost 2 bases and 11 bases, in that order; junction bases with no gene match: 8.